This TCR beta chain appears in the sequencing data of a study of cytomegalovirus exposure and HLA in healthy donors. The PCR ran on 60 Vbeta and 13 Jbeta primers. Original handling: Roughly 9.9 million shared chains were among the 65 million to 85 million unique TCR beta chains that a later analysis counted. Here immunoSEQ multiplex PCR was the method, and the copy in TCRdb shows in-frame clones only, minus some. For V, J and clone size, that table is used; D and trimming come from the DNA. There are approximately 69,000 clones in the sample; roughly four fifths occur only once, and about a fifth lies in the top ten. Overall study results and limits: Many donors shared some public TCRs, even though most TCR sequences were rare. Apart from CMV serostatus, no immune exposure information was available. The authors considered a cluster of highly shared sequence variants likely to be a sequencing artifact.

A word on this clone: Its antigen is not identified.

Sequences were obtained from PBMCs. The source is a woman aged 25 to 45 in good health and CMV-seropositive.

CDR3 DNA: TGTGCCAGCAGGGGAGGTTGGAATGAAAAACTGTTTTTT. Its protein product is CASRGGWNEKLFF. The chain is built from TRBV14 and TRBJ1-4; D call uncertain. This CDR3 is 13 amino acids long. Germline V lookup: CDR1 SGHDN, CDR2 FVKESK. V dropped 6 bases and J dropped 5 bases, with 10 bases sitting between them.